This passage covers 30 T cell receptor beta chains from one sample sequenced in a study of T cells after yellow fever vaccination. TCRdb recomputed calls from the 5' RACE reads with MiXCR, one row per CDR3 protein. The sample lists about 340,000 distinct CDR3 sequences; 8.7% were seen once. The source material was PBMCs, sampled on the day of the first yellow fever vaccination. The receptor source for this set is a man between 18 and 29 years old who received the YFV17D yellow fever vaccine.

This clonotype has ten or more counts. The chain employs TRBV7-2 and TRBJ1-3; D is ambiguous. The CDR3 length is 13 residues. CDR1 and CDR2 from the germline V gene are SGHTA and FQGNSA. V gave up 3 bases and J gave up 4 bases, with 7 bases separating them. The CDR3 sequence is CASSFLRGNTIYF. The CDR3 DNA sequence: TGTGCCAGCAGCTTCCTAAGAGGAAACACCATATATTTT.

This clonotype is categorized as medium-sized. The CDR3 DNA is TGCGCCAGCAGCTTCCGGACAGGGGCGACTGGGGAGCTGTTTTTT. Translating it yields CASSFRTGATGELFF. The gene calls are TRBV5-1 and TRBJ2-2, with 9 bases aligning to TRBD1. The CDR3 is 15 amino acids. The trim removed 2 bases at V and 8 bases at J, leaving 7 bases unmatched. Germline CDR1 and CDR2: SGHRS and YFSETQ.

This clonotype occurred a few times. The chain has TRBV10-2 and TRBJ2-7; the D gene could be TRBD1 or TRBD2 (5 bases each). V was trimmed by 6 bases and J by 6 bases, leaving 18 bases between them. Germline CDR1 reads WSHSY; CDR2 reads SAAADI. This CDR3 contains 14 residues. CDR3 in amino acids: CASRGEVRTAEQYF. The CDR3 DNA is TGCGCCAGCAGGGGGGAAGTGCGGACCGCCGAGCAGTACTTC.

The genes are TRBV7-2 and TRBJ1-6; no clear D. The CDR3 runs to 16 residues. With 4 bases removed from V and 7 bases from J, the gap between germline ends came to 17 bases. Germline lookup yields CDR1 SGHTA and CDR2 FQGNSA. CDR3 nucleotide sequence: TGTGCCAGCAGCTACCGGGTGACCGAGAGCAATTCACCCCTCCACTTT. Amino acid sequence: CASSYRVTESNSPLHF.

This sequence joins TRBV7-9 and TRBJ2-7, with D possibly called TRBD1 or TRBD2 (5 bases each). The CDR3 is 15 amino acids. Germline V gives CDR1 SEHNR, CDR2 FQNEAQ (reference sequence). Trimming took 5 bases from V and 3 from J, leaving 17 bases between them. This CDR3 is CASSPPYRGVYEQYF. The CDR3 DNA sequence: TGTGCCAGCAGCCCCCCATATAGGGGAGTCTACGAGCAGTACTTC.

This clonotype was found a few times. The chain joins TRBV5-1 to TRBJ1-1; the D is unclear. Between the trimmed V and J ends, which lost 5 bases and 4 bases, there was a span of 21 bases. Germline V gene data show CDR1 as SGHRS and CDR2 as YFSETQ. The CDR3 covers 16 residues. The CDR3 protein is CASSEVPVDPITEAFF. The CDR3 DNA is TGCGCCAGCAGTGAGGTCCCAGTCGACCCGATCACTGAAGCTTTCTTT.

This sequence joins TRBV5-1 and TRBJ2-3, with 8 nucleotides matching TRBD2. Trimming at V came to 0 bases and at J to 5 bases, leaving 8 bases not matched to a gene. From germline, CDR1 is SGHRS and CDR2 YFSETQ. The CDR3 length is 16 residues. CDR3 region: CASSLGVAGQGDTQYF. The CDR3 DNA follows: TGCGCCAGCAGCTTGGGGGTAGCGGGGCAAGGAGATACGCAGTATTTT.

As to this clonotype: Germline is not matched at one junction end, which may reflect a read error. This rearrangement joins TRBV29-1 to TRBJ2-1; D remains ambiguous. This CDR3 has 11 amino acids. Germline assignment: CDR1 SQVTM and CDR2 ANQGSEA. The CDR3 DNA is TGCAGCGTTTCTGGCTCCAATGAGCAGCTCTTC. Encoded protein: CSVSGSNEQLF.

This chain links TRBV20-1 with TRBJ2-3; 9 nucleotides match TRBD2. Germline V gene sequence: CDR1 DFQATT, CDR2 SNEGSKA (reference sequence). Losses at the gene ends were 3 bases for V and 2 bases for J; bases not matched to a gene: 12. The CDR3 contains 17 residues. CDR3 DNA sequence: TGCAGTGCTAGCCGTCTCAGTAGCGGGGGTGTCACAGATACGCAGTATTTT. This gives the protein CSASRLSSGGVTDTQYF.

This clonotype was counted only a few times. J is TRBJ2-2 and V is TRBV5-1; D unclear. V lost 2 bases and J 6 bases, leaving 14 bases between the germline ends. In germline, CDR1 is SGHRS, CDR2 YFSETQ. The CDR3 consists of 15 residues. CDR3 in DNA: TGCGCCAGCAGCTTCCGGGCCCCCCTTCCCGGGGAGCTGTTTTTT. This sequence encodes CASSFRAPLPGELFF. Filled out from reference TRBV5-1 and TRBJ2-2, the complete variable domain reads KAGVTQTPRYLIKTRGQQVTLSCSPISGHRSVSWYQQTPGQGLQFLFEYFSETQRNKGNFPGRFSGRQFSNSRSEMNVSTLELGDSALYLCASSFRAPLPGELFFGEGSRLTVL.

This clonotype was seen a few times. This chain connects TRBV2 to TRBJ1-5; no definite D call. The CDR3 consists of 15 residues. Germline assignment: CDR1 SNHLY and CDR2 FYNNEI. V was shortened by 6 bases and J by 0 bases, with 12 bases between the two germline ends. The chain's CDR3 is CASRVGIDSNQPQHF. The CDR3 bases are TGTGCCAGCAGAGTAGGGATTGATAGCAATCAGCCCCAGCATTTT. Looking up the rest from reference TRBV2 and TRBJ1-5 gives the full variable domain: EPEVTQTPSHQVTQMGQEVILRCVPISNHLYFYWYRQILGQKVEFLVSFYNNEISEKSEIFDDQFSVERPDGSNFTLKIRSTKLEDSAMYFCASRVGIDSNQPQHFGDGTRLSIL.

This clonotype was found a few times. V is TRBV6-1 and J is TRBJ1-5; 7 bases line up with TRBD1. Germline assignment: CDR1 MNHNS and CDR2 SASEGT. V shed 7 bases, J shed 7 bases, and the junction held 13 bases outside the gene matches. This CDR3 comprises 15 residues. The DNA for the CDR3 is TGTGCCAGCACTCTACAGGGGCTAGGAGTGCAGCCCCAGCATTTT. Its protein is CASTLQGLGVQPQHF.

The genes are TRBV11-2 and TRBJ2-4; D unclear. The CDR3 extends over 16 amino acids. Between the trimmed V and J ends, which lost 5 bases and 3 bases, there was a span of 17 bases. Germline CDR1 reads SGHAT; CDR2 reads FQNNGV. The chain's CDR3 is CASSPLTRRVKNIQYF. The CDR3 nucleotides are TGTGCCAGCAGCCCCCTGACCAGGAGAGTCAAAAACATTCAGTACTTC. The full variable domain, rest sourced from reference TRBV11-2 and TRBJ2-4, is EAGVAQSPRYKIIEKRQSVAFWCNPISGHATLYWYQQILGQGPKLLIQFQNNGVVDDSQLPKDRFSAERLKGVDSTLKIQPAKLEDSAVYLCASSPLTRRVKNIQYFGAGTRLSVL.

This clonotype was recorded a few times. V is TRBV20-1 and J is TRBJ1-5, with D uncertain. The CDR3 length is 14 residues. V was shortened by 1 base and J by 4 bases, with 11 bases between the two germline ends. CDR1 and CDR2 (germline): DFQATT, SNEGSKA (reference sequence). Here the CDR3 reads CSARVGPGNQPQHF. CDR3 coding DNA: TGCAGTGCTAGAGTCGGACCGGGGAATCAGCCCCAGCATTTT.

This clonotype was counted at least ten times. The chain couples TRBV28 to TRBJ2-7; perhaps TRBD1 as D (6 bases). V dropped 5 bases and J dropped 6 bases, with 11 bases sitting between them. Germline values: CDR1 MDHEN, CDR2 SYDVKM. The CDR3 is 12 amino acids. The DNA for the CDR3 is TGTGCCAGCAGTCAGCAGGGGTCCGAGCAGTACGTC. Translating it yields CASSQQGSEQYV.

This clonotype was observed a handful of times. The chain employs TRBV6-4 and TRBJ1-5, with D maybe TRBD1 (5 bases). Germline lookup yields CDR1 MRHNA and CDR2 SNTAGT. Trimming pared 6 bases from V and 7 bases from J, leaving 16 bases between. The CDR3 totals 14 residues. CDR3 sequence reads: CASSAPGIVQPQHF. The CDR3 region has the DNA TGTGCCAGCAGCGCCCCAGGGATTGTGCAGCCCCAGCATTTT.

This clonotype was seen many times. J is TRBJ1-6 and V is TRBV5-1; 7 nucleotides agree with TRBD1. The CDR3 length is 18 residues. CDR1 SGHRS and CDR2 YFSETQ come from the germline V gene. The V segment lost 2 bases and the J segment 7 bases; nucleotides outside the gene matches: 15. This CDR3 reads CASSFTGGGGAGNSPLHF. As DNA, the CDR3 is TGCGCCAGCAGCTTTACCGGTGGAGGGGGCGCGGGGAATTCACCCCTCCACTTT.

This clonotype was detected many times. The chain links TRBV5-1 to TRBJ2-3; a weak D match, TRBD2 (5 bases). The CDR3 is 13 amino acids. Trimming shortened V by 4 bases and J by 3 bases, and 9 bases separated the two germline ends. From germline, CDR1 is SGHRS and CDR2 YFSETQ. The CDR3: CASSRGETDTQYF. The CDR3 region has the DNA TGCGCCAGCAGCCGGGGTGAGACAGATACGCAGTATTTT.

The genes are TRBV5-5 and TRBJ1-4; D perhaps matches TRBD1 (5 bases). Trimming removed 4 bases at V and 2 bases at J, with 6 bases between. Looked up from germline, CDR1 is SGHKS and CDR2 is YYEKEE (reference sequence). CDR3 length: 13 amino acids. The CDR3 DNA follows: TGTGCCAGCAGCGGGGGGACTAATGAAAAACTGTTTTTT. As protein: CASSGGTNEKLFF.

The sample holds a few counts of this clonotype. This chain's CDR3 is CSVVLMRRGAHNEQFF. CDR3 sequence (DNA): TGCAGCGTTGTTTTGATGCGGCGGGGGGCTCACAATGAGCAGTTCTTC. V is TRBV29-1 and J is TRBJ2-1; TRBD2 matches 8 bases. Germline V gene lookup returns CDR1 SQVTM and CDR2 ANQGSEA. Losses at the gene ends were 4 bases for V and 5 bases for J; bases not matched to a gene: 13. There are 16 residues in the CDR3.

J is TRBJ1-6 and V is TRBV6-5; D not resolved. Trimming removed 5 bases at V and 8 bases at J, with 10 bases between. Germline V gives CDR1 MNHEY, CDR2 SVGAGI. The CDR3 is 13 residues long. DNA for the CDR3: TGTGCCAGCAGTAACGACGGGGATTCACCCCTCCACTTT. Protein: CASSNDGDSPLHF.

This rearrangement joins TRBV11-2 to TRBJ2-5, with no clear D. CDR1 is SGHAT, CDR2 FQNNGV, per germline. Trimming left V 4 bases short and J 5 bases short, with 8 bases between. The CDR3 contains 12 residues. For the CDR3, the DNA is TGTGCCAGCAGCTATTTGATGGAGACCCAGTACTTC. Its protein is CASSYLMETQYF.

V and J are TRBV7-9 and TRBJ2-3; D is uncertain. This CDR3 has 14 amino acids. Trimming left V 2 bases short and J 3 bases short, with 9 bases between. Germline CDR1 SEHNR, CDR2 FQNEAQ (reference sequence). The CDR3 DNA is TGTGCCAGCAGCTTATTAGTGGCGACAGATACGCAGTATTTT. Translation: CASSLLVATDTQYF.

This clonotype was detected many times. This chain joins TRBV7-3 and TRBJ2-3; a possible D gene is TRBD2 (7 bases). The CDR3 contains 15 residues. Deletions cut 6 bases from V and 6 bases from J, with 19 bases between. Germline lookup yields CDR1 SGHTA and CDR2 FQGTGA. The CDR3: CASRDPAGAGDTQYF. CDR3 in DNA: TGTGCCAGCAGAGACCCCGCGGGGGCCGGGGATACGCAGTATTTT.

This clonotype was seen many times. The CDR3 sequence: CASSPNRVQEQYF. CDR3 nucleotide sequence: TGTGCCAGCAGCCCCAACAGGGTGCAAGAGCAGTACTTC. This chain connects TRBV7-2 to TRBJ2-7; possibly TRBD1 for D (6 bases). Germline V gene data show CDR1 as SGHTA and CDR2 as FQGNSA. V lost 5 bases to trimming and J lost 7 bases, with 15 bases between them. CDR3 size: 13 residues.

V is TRBV20-1 and J is TRBJ2-2, with 11 positions matching TRBD2. Germline assignment: CDR1 DFQATT and CDR2 SNEGSKA (reference sequence). The V segment lost 4 bases and the J segment 9 bases; nucleotides outside the gene matches: 13. This CDR3 region has 16 residues. The CDR3: CSAITSGGVDGRELFF. The CDR3 bases are TGCAGTGCTATAACTAGCGGGGGCGTGGATGGCCGGGAGCTGTTTTTT.

This clonotype was counted many times. The rearrangement joins TRBV12-3 or TRBV12-4 to TRBJ2-5; D is possibly TRBD2 (6 bases). The CDR3 totals 13 residues. V was shortened by 7 bases and J by 2 bases, with 11 bases between the two germline ends. CDR3 sequence: CASKRVPQETQYF. The CDR3 DNA reads as TGTGCCAGCAAGCGGGTTCCACAAGAGACCCAGTACTTC.

This clonotype was seen a handful of times. The V and J genes are TRBV7-8 and TRBJ1-4; unclear D gene. V lost 3 bases to trimming and J lost 2 bases, with 10 bases between them. The CDR3 sequence is 15 residues long. The germline V gene encodes CDR1 SGHVS and CDR2 FQNEAQ. The CDR3 bases are TGTGCCAGCAGCTTGATTGAAGCGACTAATGAAAAACTGTTTTTT. This translates into CASSLIEATNEKLFF. The full variable domain, with the rest looked up from reference TRBV7-8 and TRBJ1-4, is GAGVSQSPRYKVAKRGQDVALRCDPISGHVSLFWYQQALGQGPEFLTYFQNEAQLDKSGLPSDRFFAERPEGSVSTLKIQRTQQEDSAVYLCASSLIEATNEKLFFGSGTQLSVL.

This clonotype was counted a few times. The chain combines TRBV4-3 with TRBJ1-4, with D possibly being TRBD1 (5 bases). V lost 4 bases, J lost 5 bases, and 14 bases lay in between. The germline V gene has CDR1 LGHNA and CDR2 YSLEER. The CDR3 length is 15 residues. This CDR3 is CASSPRKGRNEKLFF. The CDR3 nucleotides are TGCGCCAGCAGCCCCCGGAAGGGGAGGAATGAAAAACTGTTTTTT.

V is TRBV19 and J is TRBJ1-6; D ambiguous. This CDR3 has 14 amino acids. The germline gives CDR1 LNHDA, CDR2 SQIVND (reference sequence). Trimming shortened V by 7 bases and J by 7 bases, and 14 bases separated the two germline ends. This chain's CDR3 is CASTYGPQNSPLHF. The CDR3 DNA follows: TGTGCCAGTACCTACGGACCTCAAAATTCACCCCTCCACTTT.